This T cell receptor (beta chain) was obtained from a study of shared clonotypes between healthy human individuals. Whole-study results and caveats: Sampling covered blood only; tissue repertoires likely differ.

On this clone: The antigen is not known.

At deep level, the assay was performed. Produced via immunoSEQ multiplex PCR; TCRdb's table is partial and in-frame only. The sample yields 2.3 million or so clones, about 92% seen once. Trimming removed 0 bases at V and 0 bases at J, with 10 bases between. This CDR3 has 16 residues. Germline V gene sequence: CDR1 SGHRS, CDR2 YFSETQ. The chain joins TRBV5-1 to TRBJ1-3; maybe TRBD1 (5 bases). What was sequenced was naive CD4+ T cells from PBMCs. Subset denoted: CD45RA+ positively selected. This sequence was found in a man aged 18 to 35 in good health. Some clones in this sample may be carry-over from other donors' samples. DNA of the CDR3: TGCGCCAGCAGCTTGGATGGGACGCGCTCTGGAAACACCATATATTTT. It is translated as CASSLDGTRSGNTIYF.